One sample yielded the 2 T cell receptor beta chains listed below, sequenced in a study of T cells in Graves' hyperthyroidism and ophthalmopathy. TCR beta CDR3 sequences were amplified from RNA transcripts. The TCR CDR3 first-round RT-PCR relied on the HTBI primer set. TCRdb reanalysed the multiplex PCR reads using MiXCR and keeps one entry per CDR3 protein. The data show almost 600,000 distinct CDR3 sequences, 46% seen once. The sequenced material came from peripheral blood or thyroid tissue (not recorded which). The receptors were gathered from a woman aged 18-29 years with Graves' hyperthyroidism.

A word on this clonotype: An end of the junction does not agree with germline; a read error may underlie this. The V and J genes are TRBV7-2 and TRBJ2-1, with no clear D. Germline V CDR1 and CDR2: SGHTA, FQGNSA. The CDR3 loop spans 13 amino acids. CDR3 nucleotides: TGCGCCAGCAGCCACCCCCTGGAGACTGAGCAGTTCTTC. Translated: CASSHPLETEQFF.

This clonotype came up a few times. This rearrangement joins TRBV5-1 to TRBJ2-7; D is unclear. The J call may be wrong; the DNA end is better matched by TRBJ2-1. The germline CDR1 and CDR2 sequences are SGHRS and YFSETQ. CDR3 length: 12 residues. The CDR3 region is CASSLLWGEQFF. CDR3 coding DNA: TGCGCCAGCAGCTTGTTGTGGGGTGAGCAGTTCTTC.